Presented here are 21 T cell receptor beta chains from one specimen sequenced in a study of T cells in Graves' hyperthyroidism and ophthalmopathy. What was amplified from RNA transcripts were TCR beta CDR3 regions. First-round RT-PCR targeting the TCR CDR3 was performed with the HTBI primer set. Each CDR3 protein is one row after TCRdb ran MiXCR on the multiplex PCR reads. The sample has some 650,000 distinct CDR3 sequences, about 16% seen once. Sequencing was performed on blood. The receptors stem from a woman aged 40 to 50 with Graves' ophthalmopathy.

Comment on this clonotype: A much larger clone differs from this one at a single base, so this may be a read error. The chain combines TRBV3-1 with TRBJ2-2; perhaps D is TRBD1 or TRBD2 (5 bases each). The germline V gene has CDR1 LGHDT and CDR2 YNNKEL (reference sequence). The length of the CDR3 is 15 residues. As DNA, the CDR3 is TGTGCCAGCAGCCCTCACTCAGGGCGCACCGGGGAGCTGCTTTTT. It codes for CASSPHSGRTGELLF.

The sample holds many counts of this clonotype. This rearrangement joins TRBV20-1 to TRBJ1-1; 8 nucleotides line up with TRBD1. The CDR3 sequence is 15 residues long. After removal of 1 base from V and 1 base from J, the junction contained 5 bases not matched to a gene. Germline lookup yields CDR1 DFQATT and CDR2 SNEGSKA (reference sequence). The CDR3, as DNA: TGCAGTGCTAGAGGGACAGGGTTCGGGAACACTGAAGCTTTCTTT. This translates into CSARGTGFGNTEAFF.

V gene TRBV10-1 combines with J gene TRBJ1-6; D may be TRBD1 (5 bases). The CDR3 length is 13 residues. Germline V gene sequence: CDR1 WNHNN, CDR2 SYGVQD (reference sequence). Between the trimmed V and J ends, which lost 6 bases and 7 bases, there was a span of 10 bases. The CDR3 loop is CASRVRENSPLHF. CDR3 nucleotides: TGCGCCAGCAGGGTCAGGGAGAATTCACCCCTCCACTTT.

This clonotype appeared a few times. The chain employs TRBV7-3 and TRBJ1-1; the D gene is possibly TRBD1 (5 bases). V was shortened by 1 base and J by 4 bases, with 16 bases between the two germline ends. CDR1 is SGHTA, CDR2 FQGTGA, per germline. The CDR3 totals 16 residues. For the CDR3, the DNA is TGTGCCAGCAGCTTAAGTAATAGGGGTTCGAGCACTGAAGCTTTCTTT. It specifies CASSLSNRGSSTEAFF.

This clonotype was counted ten times or more. The chain combines TRBV5-6 with TRBJ2-1; D assignment may be TRBD1 or TRBD2 (5 bases each). Germline V CDR1 and CDR2: SGHDT, YYEEEE. The ends were cut back, 2 bases at V and 8 bases at J, with 8 bases in the middle. The CDR3 length is 12 residues. This CDR3 is CASSFWDDEQFF. Written as DNA, the CDR3 is TGTGCCAGCAGCTTTTGGGACGATGAGCAGTTCTTC.

This rearrangement joins TRBV12-3 or TRBV12-4 to TRBJ2-2; D remains ambiguous. The CDR3 spans 12 residues. V lost 7 bases to trimming and J lost 7 bases, with 10 bases between them. CDR3 loop: CASNIWVGELFF. CDR3 sequence (DNA): TGTGCCAGCAACATCTGGGTCGGGGAGCTGTTTTTT.

This clonotype was recorded a few times. The chain carries TRBV5-8 and TRBJ2-1, with 7 positions matching TRBD2. Looked up from germline, CDR1 is SGHTS and CDR2 is YDEGEE. The V segment lost 0 bases and the J segment 2 bases; nucleotides outside the gene matches: 5. The CDR3 is made up of 16 amino acids. The CDR3 DNA follows: TGTGCCAGCAGCTTGGGTAGACTAGCCACCTACAATGAGCAGTTCTTC. It is translated as CASSLGRLATYNEQFF.

This clonotype was counted many times. The chain links TRBV20-1 to TRBJ2-2, with 13 bases that match TRBD2. The CDR3 runs 17 residues. Germline assignment: CDR1 DFQATT and CDR2 SNEGSKA (reference sequence). J gave up 1 base and V 4 bases, and 6 bases lay outside the gene matches. The CDR3 loop is CSAKRTSGGLNTGELFF. The DNA for the CDR3 is TGCAGTGCTAAGCGGACTAGCGGGGGCCTGAACACCGGGGAGCTGTTTTTT.

The CDR3 loop is CASSGSGNSPLHF. The CDR3 nucleotides are TGTGCCAGCAGCGGAAGTGGTAATTCACCCCTCCACTTT. This chain joins TRBV3-1 and TRBJ1-6; D is uncertain. CDR1 and CDR2 (germline): LGHDT, YNNKEL (reference sequence). The V and J ends lost 5 bases and 6 bases respectively, with 8 bases between them. CDR3 length: 13 residues.

This clonotype was seen a handful of times. The V and J genes are TRBV5-5 and TRBJ2-7, with TRBD2 matching 7 bases. The trim removed 1 base at V and 5 bases at J, leaving 9 bases unmatched. Germline V gene data show CDR1 as SGHKS and CDR2 as YYEKEE (reference sequence). The CDR3 runs to 15 residues. The CDR3 reads CASSLFGSGSDEQYF. In nucleotides, the CDR3 is TGTGCCAGCAGCTTGTTTGGTAGCGGGTCGGACGAGCAGTACTTC. Full variable domain (rest looked up from reference TRBV5-5 and TRBJ2-7): DAGVTQSPTHLIKTRGQQVTLRCSPISGHKSVSWYQQVLGQGPQFIFQYYEKEERGRGNFPDRFSARQFPNYSSELNVNALLLGDSALYLCASSLFGSGSDEQYFGPGTRLTVT.

The chain has TRBV9 and TRBJ1-4, with unresolved D. Trimming pared 0 bases from V and 8 bases from J, leaving 14 bases between. There are 15 residues in the CDR3. Germline lookup yields CDR1 SGDLS and CDR2 YYNGEE. The CDR3 loop reads CASSVGNSMREKLFF. The CDR3 DNA is TGTGCCAGCAGCGTAGGAAACAGCATGAGGGAAAAACTGTTTTTT. Complete variable domain (other parts from reference TRBV9 and TRBJ1-4): DSGVTQTPKHLITATGQRVTLRCSPRSGDLSVYWYQQSLDQGLQFLIQYYNGEERAKGNILERFSAQQFPDLHSELNLSSLELGDSALYFCASSVGNSMREKLFFGSGTQLSVL.

Only one count was recorded for this clonotype. This could be a read error, since a much larger clone is one nucleotide away. The chain uses TRBV7-2 and TRBJ2-1; D possibly uses TRBD1 or TRBD2 (5 bases each). The ends were cut back, 5 bases at V and 12 bases at J, with 17 bases in the middle. Germline-derived CDR1 and CDR2 are SGHTA and FQGNSA. The CDR3 length is 13 residues. CDR3 nucleotides: TGTGCCAGCAGCCCCTTGGACGGGGCGGGGCAGTTCTTC. Its translation: CASSPLDGAGQFF. Supplemented by reference TRBV7-2 and TRBJ2-1, the full variable domain reads GAGVSQSPSNKVTEKGKDVELRCDPISGHTALYWYRQSLGQGLEFLIYFQGNSAPDKSGLPSDRFSAERTGGSVSTLTIQRTQQEDSAVYLCASSPLDGAGQFFGPGTRLTVL.

This clonotype was counted a few times. The chain carries TRBV6-1 and TRBJ1-2; 8 nucleotides align to TRBD1. The CDR3 loop spans 16 amino acids. Germline lookup yields CDR1 MNHNS and CDR2 SASEGT. The junction had 10 bases not matched to a gene; V was cut back by 7 bases and J by 0 bases. CDR3 sequence reads: CASKRTGPSSNYGYTF. In DNA form, the CDR3 reads TGTGCCAGCAAAAGGACAGGGCCGAGCTCTAACTATGGCTACACCTTC.

Details on this clonotype: A much larger clone is a single base away; this may be a read error. The chain links TRBV7-9 to TRBJ2-7, with D possibly matching TRBD1 (5 bases). Looked up from germline, CDR1 is SEHNR and CDR2 is FQNEAQ (reference sequence). This CDR3 is built from 16 residues. Trimming cost V 5 bases and J 5 bases, with 22 bases left between them. The CDR3 DNA is TGTGCCAGCAGCGGAGTAGGCAGGGTGCGCGACAACGAGCAGTACTTC. This encodes CASSGVGRVRDNEQYF.

The chain recombines TRBV19 with TRBJ1-5; D gene uncertain. V was clipped by 6 bases and J by 0 bases, with 9 bases between them. The germline gives CDR1 LNHDA, CDR2 SQIVND (reference sequence). This CDR3 has 14 amino acids. CDR3 coding DNA: TGTGCCAGTAGGGATGTTTATAGCAATCAGCCCCAGCATTTT. It translates to CASRDVYSNQPQHF. Full variable domain (remainder filled in from reference TRBV19 and TRBJ1-5): DGGITQSPKYLFRKEGQNVTLSCEQNLNHDAMYWYRQDPGQGLRLIYYSQIVNDFQKGDIAEGYSVSREKKESFPLTVTSAQKNPTAFYLCASRDVYSNQPQHFGDGTRLSIL.

This chain uses TRBV4-1 with TRBJ2-3; 16 bases are a match to TRBD2. Germline V gene sequence: CDR1 MGHRA, CDR2 YSYEKL. The V segment lost 1 base and the J segment 6 bases; nucleotides outside the gene matches: 7. CDR3 length equals 18 residues. The CDR3 reads CASSQGPGLAGGPDTQYF. The DNA for the CDR3 is TGCGCCAGCAGCCAAGGGCCGGGACTAGCGGGGGGGCCGGATACGCAGTATTTT.

V is TRBV10-3 and J is TRBJ1-4, with TRBD1 matching over 7 bases. V gave up 5 bases and J gave up 5 bases; unmatched junction bases: 5. Germline CDR1 reads ENHRY; CDR2 reads SYGVKD. This CDR3 has 14 residues. This chain's CDR3 is CAISSGTVNEKLFF. CDR3 in DNA: TGTGCCATCAGTTCCGGGACAGTGAATGAAAAACTGTTTTTT.

This clonotype was counted many times. The chain couples TRBV5-1 to TRBJ1-5; D possibly corresponds to TRBD1 (5 bases). CDR1 and CDR2 from the germline V gene are SGHRS and YFSETQ. This CDR3 has 14 residues. Trimming removed 4 bases at V and 6 bases at J, with 14 bases between. This CDR3 reads CASSPLGVGQPQHF. CDR3 bases: TGCGCCAGCAGCCCCCTAGGGGTGGGTCAGCCCCAGCATTTT. Looking up the rest from reference TRBV5-1 and TRBJ1-5 gives the full variable domain: KAGVTQTPRYLIKTRGQQVTLSCSPISGHRSVSWYQQTPGQGLQFLFEYFSETQRNKGNFPGRFSGRQFSNSRSEMNVSTLELGDSALYLCASSPLGVGQPQHFGDGTRLSIL.

This clonotype was observed at least ten times. The chain uses TRBV6-1 and TRBJ2-7; 8 nucleotides agree with TRBD1. Trimming cost V 8 bases and J 5 bases; bases outside gene matches: 8. The CDR3 length is 13 residues. Germline CDR1 reads MNHNS; CDR2 reads SASEGT. The CDR3 loop reads CASAGQGGNEQYF. CDR3 coding DNA: TGTGCCAGCGCTGGACAGGGTGGTAACGAGCAGTACTTC.

This clonotype was seen only a few times. The chain uses TRBV6-5 and TRBJ2-1; D is possibly TRBD2 (6 bases). CDR1 and CDR2 from the germline V gene are MNHEY and SVGAGI. V shed 3 bases and J shed 7 bases, with 13 bases lying between them. CDR3 length: 14 amino acids. CDR3 sequence reads: CASSYRRGVNEQFF. CDR3 nucleotide sequence: TGTGCCAGCAGTTATAGGAGGGGAGTGAATGAGCAGTTCTTC.

The J gene is TRBJ2-7, the V gene TRBV6-1; 10 nucleotides match TRBD1. V lost 4 bases to trimming and J lost 5 bases; unmatched junction nucleotides: 5. This CDR3 has 14 amino acids. In germline, CDR1 is MNHNS, CDR2 SASEGT. The CDR3 loop reads CASSGSGTGDEQYF. As DNA, the CDR3 is TGTGCCAGCAGTGGATCCGGGACAGGGGACGAGCAGTACTTC.